Below are 32 T cell receptor beta chains sequenced from a single sample in a study of tumor-infiltrating lymphocytes in primary liver carcinoma. Total RNA (roughly 550 ng) served as template for TCR beta cDNA synthesis primed by a constant-region primer. For TCR beta, libraries were produced by three nested multiplex PCR rounds using slightly modified ARM-PCR. PCR rounds one and two used TRBV1-TRBV30 forward primers with a C-beta reverse primer for 10 cycles each. TCRdb analysed the multiplex PCR reads with MiXCR anew, one entry per CDR3 protein. In the table there are 40,000 or so distinct CDR3 sequences, roughly 75% of which are singletons. The source material, roughly 18-30 mg of unsorted bulk tissue, was used to co-extract RNA and DNA. Sequencing used tumor-adjacent normal liver tissue. These receptor sequences come from a woman in her twenties or thirties with primary liver carcinoma and hepatitis B virus infection.

Worth noting for this clonotype: Germline is not matched at one junction end, which may reflect a read error. The V gene is TRBV14, the J gene TRBJ2-7; D remains unclear. The germline gives CDR1 SGHDN, CDR2 FVKESK. CDR3 length: 12 residues. The CDR3 reads CASGQDYEGQYF. CDR3 nucleotide sequence: TGTGCCAGCGGCCAAGATTACGAAGGGCAGTACTTC.

This clonotype was detected a few times. A read error may produce the germline difference seen at one junction end. The J gene is TRBJ2-7, the V gene TRBV11-2, with TRBD2 as a possible D gene (6 bases). Germline values: CDR1 SGHAT, CDR2 FQNNGV. There are 14 residues in the CDR3. CDR3 sequence: CVSSLWGGVYEQYF. The DNA of the CDR3 is TGTGTCAGCAGCTTATGGGGCGGGGTTTATGAACAGTACTTC. The full variable domain, its missing parts supplied by reference TRBV11-2 and TRBJ2-7, is EAGVAQSPRYKIIEKRQSVAFWCNPISGHATLYWYQQILGQGPKLLIQFQNNGVVDDSQLPKDRFSAERLKGVDSTLKIQPAKLEDSAVYLCVSSLWGGVYEQYFGPGTRLTVT.

The gene calls are TRBV11-1 and TRBJ2-7; perhaps TRBD2 as D (5 bases). Germline assignment: CDR1 SGHAT and CDR2 FQDESV (reference sequence). This CDR3 has 14 residues. The CDR3 DNA is TGTGCTATCAGCTTAGCGACGGCATCCTACGAGCAGTACTTC. Protein sequence: CAISLATASYEQYF.

With regard to this clonotype: One end of the junction is discordant with germline, which a read error may explain. This chain uses TRBV11-1 with TRBJ2-5, with TRBD1 matching 8 bases. Germline V lookup: CDR1 SGHAT, CDR2 FQDESV (reference sequence). The CDR3 is 14 residues long. CDR3 sequence (DNA): TGTACCAGCACCTGGGCAGGGGGCACTTGGATCCAGTACTTC. This gives the protein CTSTWAGGTWIQYF.

This chain links TRBV28 with TRBJ2-6, with a weak D call TRBD1 (5 bases). Germline-derived CDR1 and CDR2 are MDHEN and SYDVKM. The germline V and J ends were trimmed by 5 bases and 18 bases, with 35 bases remaining between them. This CDR3 has 18 amino acids. The CDR3 spells CASSAPGQPDSGANVSTF. The CDR3 DNA is TGTGCCAGCAGTGCCCCAGGGCAGCCCGACTCTGGGGCCAACGTCTCGACTTTC.

This clonotype was counted at least ten times. CDR3 amino acids: CASSLADRVNQPQHF. The CDR3, as DNA: TGTGCCAGCAGTTTAGCCGACAGGGTGAATCAGCCCCAGCATTTT. V usage is TRBV12-3 or TRBV12-4 and J usage is TRBJ1-5, with 7 bases lining up with TRBD1. Trimming took 0 bases from V and 4 from J; bases not matched to a gene: 3. This CDR3 comprises 15 residues.

By share, this clonotype counts as medium-sized. The V call is TRBV11-2, the J call TRBJ2-1; tentatively, D is TRBD1 (6 bases). Germline V gene sequence: CDR1 SGHAT, CDR2 FQNNGV. CDR3 length equals 16 residues. With 1 base removed from V and 4 bases from J, the gap between germline ends came to 14 bases. CDR3 nucleotides: TGTGCCAGCAGCTTAGGGATGGGGGCGCGGTACAATGAGCAGTTCTTC. Translating it yields CASSLGMGARYNEQFF.

On this clonotype: One end of the junction is discordant with germline, which a read error may explain. V usage is TRBV4-3 and J usage is TRBJ2-7; D possibly corresponds to TRBD1 (6 bases). CDR1 and CDR2 (germline): LGHNA, YSLEER. CDR3 length: 15 amino acids. The CDR3 loop is CTSSQLQDSSYEQYF. In DNA, the CDR3 is TGCACCAGCAGCCAGCTGCAGGACAGCTCCTACGAGCAGTACTTC.

V usage is TRBV5-5 and J usage is TRBJ1-1; TRBD1 matches at 10 bases. CDR1 and CDR2 from the germline V gene are SGHKS and YYEKEE (reference sequence). The CDR3 covers 14 residues. With 1 base clipped from V and 6 bases from J, the junction kept 3 bases outside the gene matches. The CDR3 is CASSLWTGGSEAFF. CDR3 bases: TGTGCCAGCAGCTTGTGGACAGGGGGTTCTGAAGCTTTCTTT.

A remark on this clonotype: It is likely a read error, because the conserved phenylalanine at the end of the CDR3 is missing. The chain carries TRBV6-2 or TRBV6-3 and TRBJ1-1; possibly TRBD1 for D (5 bases). Germline CDR1 is MNHEY and CDR2 is SVGEGT. The CDR3 runs 13 residues. V lost 4 bases and J lost 1, with 7 bases in between. This CDR3 reads CASSLGRNTEAFS. CDR3 nucleotides: TGTGCCAGCAGTTTGGGACGGAACACTGAAGCTTTCTCT.

The chain carries TRBV6-5 and TRBJ2-7, with TRBD2 identical over 10 bases. The CDR3 consists of 17 residues. The ends lost 2 bases at V and 5 bases at J; junction bases unmatched: 12. Germline V lookup: CDR1 MNHEY, CDR2 SVGAGI. For the CDR3, the DNA is TGTGCCAGCAGTTACACGACCGACAGCGGGAGGGTCGACGAGCAGTACTTC. It yields the protein CASSYTTDSGRVDEQYF.

This chain links TRBV29-1 with TRBJ1-5; no definite D call. V was clipped by 8 bases and J by 3 bases, with 20 bases between them. Germline V gene data show CDR1 as SQVTM and CDR2 as ANQGSEA. This CDR3 is 15 amino acids long. The CDR3 nucleotides read TGCAGCCTCGGGGTTGGGTTTGGGCCCAATCAGCCCCAGCATTTT. It specifies CSLGVGFGPNQPQHF.

This clonotype has a count of ten or more. This chain links TRBV6-6 with TRBJ1-1; tentative D call: TRBD1 (6 bases). V was shortened by 8 bases and J by 1 base, with 14 bases between the two germline ends. This CDR3 region has 14 residues. Per the germline V gene, CDR1 is MNHNY and CDR2 is SVGAGI (reference sequence). CDR3: CASGGGLGNTEAFF. CDR3 sequence (DNA): TGTGCCAGCGGTGGGGGGCTAGGGAACACTGAAGCTTTCTTT.

Worth noting for this clonotype: A junction boundary mismatches the germline segment, possibly from a read error. The rearrangement links TRBV6-5 to TRBJ2-1, with 8 bases that match TRBD2. CDR3 length: 17 residues. Germline V lookup: CDR1 MNHEY, CDR2 SVGAGI. Here the CDR3 DNA reads TGTGCCAGCAGTTACAGAGTTACTAGCGGCTCCTACGATGAGCAGTTCTTC. Translation gives CASSYRVTSGSYDEQFF.

On this clonotype: A junction end diverges from the germline sequence, so it may reflect a read error. This sequence joins TRBV5-4 and TRBJ2-3; TRBD2 agrees at 13 bases. Germline CDR1 and CDR2: SGHNT and YYREEE (reference sequence). This CDR3 comprises 18 residues. For the CDR3, the DNA is TGTCCCAGCAGCAACCCAGGACTAGCGGGAGTAATTGCAGATACTCAGTATTTT. Translated, it gives CPSSNPGLAGVIADTQYF.

By share, this clonotype counts as medium-sized. The V and J genes are TRBV11-2 and TRBJ2-5; 10 positions agree with TRBD2. Trimming removed 3 bases from V and 1 base from J; junction bases left unmatched: 2. This CDR3 has 15 amino acids. Germline CDR1 and CDR2: SGHAT and FQNNGV. The CDR3 coding sequence is TGTGCCAGCAGCTTGGGACTAGCGATCCAAGAGACCCAGTACTTC. Encoded protein: CASSLGLAIQETQYF.

V gene TRBV20-1 combines with J gene TRBJ2-7, with D possibly TRBD2 on 6 matching bases. Trimming pared 7 bases from V and 6 bases from J, leaving 19 bases between. This CDR3 has 13 residues. CDR1 DFQATT and CDR2 SNEGSKA come from the germline V gene (reference sequence). The CDR3 protein is CSGGTVKRGEQYF. The DNA for the CDR3 is TGCAGTGGCGGGACGGTAAAACGCGGCGAGCAGTACTTC.

This clonotype was seen repeatedly, ten times or more. This chain links TRBV28 with TRBJ2-1; 7 bases fit TRBD2. CDR3 length: 12 amino acids. Trimming removed 7 bases from V and 7 bases from J; junction bases left unmatched: 4. CDR1 and CDR2 (germline): MDHEN, SYDVKM. Here the CDR3 reads CASTGGKNEQFF. CDR3 DNA: TGTGCCAGCACCGGGGGGAAGAATGAGCAGTTCTTC.

J is TRBJ1-2 and V is TRBV11-2; D ambiguous. The germline V gene has CDR1 SGHAT and CDR2 FQNNGV. The ends were cut back, 2 bases at V and 5 bases at J, with 18 bases in the middle. There are 16 residues in the CDR3. This CDR3 reads CASSLNPHTMNYGYTF. CDR3 sequence (DNA): TGTGCCAGCAGCTTAAACCCCCACACTATGAATTATGGCTACACCTTC. Complete variable domain (other parts from reference TRBV11-2 and TRBJ1-2): EAGVAQSPRYKIIEKRQSVAFWCNPISGHATLYWYQQILGQGPKLLIQFQNNGVVDDSQLPKDRFSAERLKGVDSTLKIQPAKLEDSAVYLCASSLNPHTMNYGYTFGSGTRLTVV.

This clonotype came up many times. The chain carries TRBV30 and TRBJ1-1; 7 nucleotides align to TRBD1. Germline CDR1 reads GTSNPN; CDR2 reads SVGIG (reference sequence). After removal of 3 bases from V and 11 bases from J, the junction contained 12 bases not matched to a gene. CDR3 length equals 13 residues. The CDR3: CAWSYRGLPHAFF. Written as DNA, the CDR3 is TGTGCCTGGAGCTACAGGGGATTGCCCCATGCTTTCTTT.

As for this clonotype: Germline is not matched at one junction end, which may reflect a read error. The chain employs TRBV6-6 and TRBJ2-1; 7 bases map to TRBD2. The CDR3 extends over 16 amino acids. Germline lookup yields CDR1 MNHNY and CDR2 SVGAGI (reference sequence). CDR3 bases: TGTACCAGCATCCGGGGCTTACTAGCGCCCCATACTGAGCAGTTCTTC. This translates into CTSIRGLLAPHTEQFF.

Notes on this clonotype: One junction end does not reproduce the germline sequence, and a read error may be involved. This chain links TRBV5-5 with TRBJ2-6, with D possibly being TRBD1 (6 bases). Germline V CDR1 and CDR2: SGHKS, YYEKEE (reference sequence). The CDR3 is 17 amino acids. CDR3 DNA sequence: TGTGCCAGCAGCCAACTGGGGGCCGCTTCTGGGACCAACGTCCTGACTTTC. It codes for CASSQLGAASGTNVLTF.

With regard to this clonotype: Lacking the conserved final phenylalanine or tryptophan, this CDR3 likely reflects a read error. The chain couples TRBV28 to TRBJ2-1; TRBD2 agrees at 10 bases. Trimming at V came to 6 bases and at J to 7 bases, leaving 15 bases not matched to a gene. CDR3 size: 17 residues. Germline V gene sequence: CDR1 MDHEN, CDR2 SYDVKM. CDR3 nucleotide sequence: TGTGCCAGCAGCCGGATCGCTAGCGGGAGAATTAATAATGAGCAGTTCTCC. It yields the protein CASSRIASGRINNEQFS.

The CDR3 sequence: CAWSPWASGSYGELFF. In DNA form, the CDR3 reads TGTGCCTGGAGTCCATGGGCTAGCGGGAGTTACGGGGAGCTGTTTTTT. The chain joins TRBV12-3 or TRBV12-4 to TRBJ2-2; 10 nucleotides line up with TRBD2. The CDR3 contains 16 residues. J lost 7 bases, V lost 11 bases, and 16 bases had no gene match.

This clonotype was picked up many times. The chain uses TRBV28 and TRBJ2-1; TRBD2 aligns across 11 bases. V was pared by 7 bases and J by 5 bases, with 10 bases of the junction left unmatched. The CDR3 loop spans 16 amino acids. Germline CDR1 is MDHEN and CDR2 is SYDVKM. CDR3 in DNA: TGTGCCAGCAACCTCCAGCGACTAGCGGGGAACAATGAGCAGTTCTTC. Its protein is CASNLQRLAGNNEQFF.

As for this clonotype: The junction departs from the called germline gene at one end, perhaps through a read error. V and J are TRBV7-9 and TRBJ2-5; D perhaps matches TRBD1 (7 bases). The germline CDR1 and CDR2 sequences are SEHNR and FQNEAQ (reference sequence). CDR3 length equals 16 residues. The CDR3 DNA is TGTGCTAGCATCCCGGAGGGGGCGAGTAGGTTGGAGACCCAGTACTTC. Translation gives CASIPEGASRLETQYF.

This clonotype was picked up a small number of times. This CDR3 fails to terminate in the conserved phenylalanine or tryptophan, so it likely reflects a read error. The chain has TRBV5-1 and TRBJ2-7, with TRBD2 identical over 8 bases. The germline gives CDR1 SGHRS, CDR2 YFSETQ. The CDR3 is made up of 13 amino acids. CDR3 in amino acids: CTSNAGGNYEQYL. The CDR3 region has the DNA TGCACCAGCAACGCGGGGGGCAACTACGAGCAGTACCTC.

About this clonotype: A much larger clone lies one base from this, so it may be a read error. The chain recombines TRBV28 with TRBJ2-7; no firm D call. V was shortened by 7 bases and J by 6 bases, with 10 bases between the two germline ends. This CDR3 has 11 amino acids. Germline CDR1 reads MDHEN; CDR2 reads SYDVKM. The CDR3 nucleotides are TGTGCCAGCACTTTCCGGGCCGAGCAGTACTTC. Amino acids: CASTFRAEQYF.

A remark on this clonotype: One junction end disagrees with the germline gene, perhaps due to a read error. J is TRBJ1-4 and V is TRBV13; 10 nucleotides line up with TRBD1. This CDR3 comprises 14 residues. Germline assignment: CDR1 PRHDT and CDR2 FYEKMQ (reference sequence). Here the CDR3 reads CASSFGQGDEELFF. CDR3 DNA: TGTGCCAGCAGCTTTGGACAGGGGGATGAAGAACTGTTTTTT.

Comment on this clonotype: The junction departs from the called germline gene at one end, perhaps through a read error. The chain employs TRBV11-1 and TRBJ2-1; maybe TRBD1 (6 bases). Germline values: CDR1 SGHAT, CDR2 FQDESV (reference sequence). This CDR3 spans 15 amino acids. The CDR3 sequence is CASSRRQASYNEHFF. As DNA, the CDR3 is TGCGCCAGCAGTCGGAGACAGGCCTCCTACAATGAGCACTTCTTC.

As regards this clonotype: At one end, the junction sequence differs from germline, possibly due to a read error. This chain connects TRBV7-8 to TRBJ2-3, with 9 bases matching TRBD2. This CDR3 spans 17 amino acids. Germline CDR1 SGHVS, CDR2 FQNEAQ. This chain's CDR3 is CASSFELAGYFTVTQYF. CDR3 in DNA: TGTGCCAGCAGCTTCGAACTAGCGGGTTATTTCACAGTTACGCAGTATTTT. Supplemented by reference TRBV7-8 and TRBJ2-3, the full variable domain reads GAGVSQSPRYKVAKRGQDVALRCDPISGHVSLFWYQQALGQGPEFLTYFQNEAQLDKSGLPSDRFFAERPEGSVSTLKIQRTQQEDSAVYLCASSFELAGYFTVTQYFGPGTRLTVL.

This clonotype was seen a handful of times. This rearrangement joins TRBV20-1 to TRBJ2-7, with D possibly being TRBD1 or TRBD2 (5 bases each). The CDR3 has 13 amino acids. V was pared by 3 bases and J by 3 bases, with 12 bases between. Germline assignment: CDR1 DFQATT and CDR2 SNEGSKA (reference sequence). The CDR3 sequence is CSARGPKLYEQYF. CDR3 bases: TGCAGTGCTAGGGGACCCAAACTCTACGAGCAGTACTTC.